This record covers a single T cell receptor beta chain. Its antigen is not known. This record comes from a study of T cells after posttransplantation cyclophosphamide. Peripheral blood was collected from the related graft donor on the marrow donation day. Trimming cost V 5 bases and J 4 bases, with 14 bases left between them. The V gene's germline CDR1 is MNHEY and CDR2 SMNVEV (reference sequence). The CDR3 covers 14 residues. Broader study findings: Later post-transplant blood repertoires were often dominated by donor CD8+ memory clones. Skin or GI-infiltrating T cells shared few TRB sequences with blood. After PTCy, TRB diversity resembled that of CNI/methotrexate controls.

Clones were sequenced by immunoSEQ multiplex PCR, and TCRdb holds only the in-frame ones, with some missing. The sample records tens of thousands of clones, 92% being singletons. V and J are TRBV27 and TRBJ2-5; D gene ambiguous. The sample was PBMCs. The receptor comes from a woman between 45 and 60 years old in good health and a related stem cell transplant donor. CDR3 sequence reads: CASSPPHRGETQYF. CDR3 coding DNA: TGTGCCAGCAGTCCCCCGCACCGAGGAGAGACCCAGTACTTC.